This TCR beta chain was recorded in a study of cytomegalovirus exposure and HLA in healthy donors. Study observations and caveats: A later analysis by the authors found several of the most significant clusters apparently linked to common viral pathogens.

Details on this clone: Antigen: not known. The sample has other DNA sequences that encode this CDR3 too.

The primer mix had 60 Vbeta and 13 Jbeta primers. Using immunoSEQ multiplex PCR, the repertoire was profiled, and TCRdb retains in-frame clones only, with some absent. Among some 180,000 clones listed, about four fifths were seen once. The germline V and J ends were trimmed by 3 bases and 7 bases, with 15 bases remaining between them. CDR1 and CDR2 from the germline V gene are SEHNR and FQNEAQ (reference sequence). The CDR3 is 15 amino acids. Sequenced: PBMCs. This rearrangement joins TRBV7-9 to TRBJ2-2; perhaps TRBD2 as D (5 bases). This TCR derives from a male donor in good health and CMV-seronegative. CDR3 coding DNA: TGTGCCAGCAGCTTCCGATTAGCGAAAGGCGGGGAGCTGTTTTTT. Its protein product is CASSFRLAKGGELFF.